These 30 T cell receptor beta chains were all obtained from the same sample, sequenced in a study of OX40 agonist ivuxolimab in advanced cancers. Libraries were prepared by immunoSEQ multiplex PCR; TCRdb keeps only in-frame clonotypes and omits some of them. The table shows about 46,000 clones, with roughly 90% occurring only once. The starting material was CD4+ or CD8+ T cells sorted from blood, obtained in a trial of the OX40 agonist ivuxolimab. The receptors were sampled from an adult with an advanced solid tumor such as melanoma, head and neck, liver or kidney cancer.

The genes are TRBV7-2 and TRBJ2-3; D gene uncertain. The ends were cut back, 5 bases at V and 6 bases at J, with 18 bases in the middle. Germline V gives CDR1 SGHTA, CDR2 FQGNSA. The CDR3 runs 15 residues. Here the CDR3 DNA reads TGTGCCAGCAGCACAACCTGGACCACCCTGGATACGCAGTATTTT. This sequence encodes CASSTTWTTLDTQYF.

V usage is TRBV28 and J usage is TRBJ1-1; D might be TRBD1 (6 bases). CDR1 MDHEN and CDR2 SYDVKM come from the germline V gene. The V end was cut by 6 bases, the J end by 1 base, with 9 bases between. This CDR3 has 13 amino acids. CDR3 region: CASSARGNTEAFF. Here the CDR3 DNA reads TGTGCCAGCAGCGCCAGGGGGAACACTGAAGCTTTCTTT.

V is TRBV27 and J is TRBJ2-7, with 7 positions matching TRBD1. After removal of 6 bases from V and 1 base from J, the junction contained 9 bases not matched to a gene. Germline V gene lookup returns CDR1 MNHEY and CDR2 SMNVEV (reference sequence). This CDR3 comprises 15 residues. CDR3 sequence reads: CASRPTGTASYEQYF. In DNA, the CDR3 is TGTGCCAGCAGGCCCACCGGGACAGCATCCTACGAGCAGTACTTC.

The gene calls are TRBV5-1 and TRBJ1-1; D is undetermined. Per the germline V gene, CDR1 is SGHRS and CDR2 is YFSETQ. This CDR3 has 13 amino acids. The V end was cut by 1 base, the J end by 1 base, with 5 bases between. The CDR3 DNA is TGCGCCAGCAGCTTGTTGGGGAACACTGAAGCTTTCTTT. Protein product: CASSLLGNTEAFF.

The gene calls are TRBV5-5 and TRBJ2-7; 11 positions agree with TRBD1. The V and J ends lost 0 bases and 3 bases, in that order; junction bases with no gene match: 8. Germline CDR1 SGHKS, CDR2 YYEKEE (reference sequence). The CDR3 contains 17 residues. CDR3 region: CASSLAGQGADVYEQYF. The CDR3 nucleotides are TGTGCCAGCAGCTTGGCCGGACAGGGGGCTGACGTCTACGAGCAGTACTTC.

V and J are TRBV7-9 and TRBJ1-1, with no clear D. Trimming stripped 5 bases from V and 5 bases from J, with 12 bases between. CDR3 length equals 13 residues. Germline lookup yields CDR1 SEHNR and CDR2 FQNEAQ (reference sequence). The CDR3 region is CASSLSEETEAFF. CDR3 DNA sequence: TGTGCCAGCAGCCTTTCCGAGGAAACTGAAGCTTTCTTT.

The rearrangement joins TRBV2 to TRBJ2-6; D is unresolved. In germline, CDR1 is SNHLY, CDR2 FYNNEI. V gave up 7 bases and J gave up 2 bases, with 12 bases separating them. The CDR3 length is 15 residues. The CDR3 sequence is CASILSWPGANVLTF. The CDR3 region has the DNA TGTGCCAGCATCCTCTCATGGCCTGGGGCCAACGTCCTGACTTTC.

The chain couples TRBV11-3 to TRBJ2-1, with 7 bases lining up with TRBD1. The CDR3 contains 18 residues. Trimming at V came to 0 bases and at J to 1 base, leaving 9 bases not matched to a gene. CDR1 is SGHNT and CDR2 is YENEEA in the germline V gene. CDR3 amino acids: CASSLDLGTGASYNEQFF. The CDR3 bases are TGTGCCAGCAGCTTAGATTTAGGCACAGGGGCGTCCTACAATGAGCAGTTCTTC.

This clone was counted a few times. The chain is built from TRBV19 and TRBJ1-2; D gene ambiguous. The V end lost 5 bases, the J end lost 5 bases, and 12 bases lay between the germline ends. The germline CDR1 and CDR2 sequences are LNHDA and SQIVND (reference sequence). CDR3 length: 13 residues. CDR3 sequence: CASSVDGRYGYTF. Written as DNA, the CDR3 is TGTGCCAGTAGTGTCGACGGTCGGTATGGCTACACCTTC. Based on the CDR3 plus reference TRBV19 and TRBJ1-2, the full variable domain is DGGITQSPKYLFRKEGQNVTLSCEQNLNHDAMYWYRQDPGQGLRLIYYSQIVNDFQKGDIAEGYSVSREKKESFPLTVTSAQKNPTAFYLCASSVDGRYGYTFGSGTRLTVV.

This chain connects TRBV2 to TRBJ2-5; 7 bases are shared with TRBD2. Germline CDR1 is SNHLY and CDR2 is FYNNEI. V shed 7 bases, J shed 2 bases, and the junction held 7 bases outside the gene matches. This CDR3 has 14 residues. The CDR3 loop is CASNDWGGQETQYF. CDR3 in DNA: TGTGCCAGCAATGACTGGGGGGGTCAAGAGACCCAGTACTTC.

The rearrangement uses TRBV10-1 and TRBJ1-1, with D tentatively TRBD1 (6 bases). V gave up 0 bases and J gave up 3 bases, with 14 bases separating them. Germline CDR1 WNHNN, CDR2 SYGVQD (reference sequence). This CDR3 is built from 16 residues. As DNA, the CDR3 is TGCGCCAGCAGTGAGTCTCTGATTCCAGGGGACACTGAAGCTTTCTTT. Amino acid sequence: CASSESLIPGDTEAFF.

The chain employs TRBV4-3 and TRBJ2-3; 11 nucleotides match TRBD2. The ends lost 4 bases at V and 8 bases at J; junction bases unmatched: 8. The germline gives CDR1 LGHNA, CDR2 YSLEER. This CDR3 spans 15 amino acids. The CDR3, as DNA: TGCGCCAGCAGCCCAACTAGCGGGAGAACGGGTACGCAGTATTTT. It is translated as CASSPTSGRTGTQYF.

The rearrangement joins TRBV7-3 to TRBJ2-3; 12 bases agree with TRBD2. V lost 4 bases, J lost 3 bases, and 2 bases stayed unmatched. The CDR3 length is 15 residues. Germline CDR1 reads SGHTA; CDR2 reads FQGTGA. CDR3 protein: CASSSGTSGTDTQYF. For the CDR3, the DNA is TGTGCCAGCAGCTCCGGGACTAGCGGGACAGATACGCAGTATTTT.

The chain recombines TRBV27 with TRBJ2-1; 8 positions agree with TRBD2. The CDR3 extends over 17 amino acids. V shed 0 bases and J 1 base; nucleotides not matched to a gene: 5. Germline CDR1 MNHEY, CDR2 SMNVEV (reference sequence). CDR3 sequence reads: CASSLSPAGASYNEQFF. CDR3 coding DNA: TGTGCCAGCAGTTTATCCCCAGCGGGGGCTTCCTACAATGAGCAGTTCTTC.

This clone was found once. The CDR3: CASSLTHYEQYF. The CDR3 nucleotides read TGTGCCAGCAGCCTAACCCACTACGAGCAGTACTTC. The V call is TRBV5-5, the J call TRBJ2-7; D remains ambiguous. Trimming removed 4 bases from V and 3 bases from J, with 8 bases in between. CDR3 length: 12 amino acids. Germline V lookup: CDR1 SGHKS, CDR2 YYEKEE (reference sequence).

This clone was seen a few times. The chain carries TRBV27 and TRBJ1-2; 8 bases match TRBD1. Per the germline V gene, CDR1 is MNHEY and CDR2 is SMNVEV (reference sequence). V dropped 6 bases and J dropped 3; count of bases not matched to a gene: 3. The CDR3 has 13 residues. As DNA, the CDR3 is TGTGCCAGCAGAACGACAGGGGACTATGGCTACACCTTC. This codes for CASRTTGDYGYTF.

The CDR3 DNA is TGTGCCAGCAGTCCCCAGACAGGGGGCCACACCGGGGAGCTGTTTTTT. Amino acid sequence: CASSPQTGGHTGELFF. The chain combines TRBV28 with TRBJ2-2; TRBD1 matches at 10 bases. Unmatched junction bases numbered 6, after V lost 5 bases and J lost 3 bases. CDR1 and CDR2 from the germline V gene are MDHEN and SYDVKM. The CDR3 extends over 16 amino acids.

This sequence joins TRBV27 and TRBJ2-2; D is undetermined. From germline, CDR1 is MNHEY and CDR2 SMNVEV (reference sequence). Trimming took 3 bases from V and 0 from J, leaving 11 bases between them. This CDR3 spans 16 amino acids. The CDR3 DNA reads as TGTGCCAGCAGTTTTCCCCCAGGTACGAACACCGGGGAGCTGTTTTTT. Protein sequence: CASSFPPGTNTGELFF.

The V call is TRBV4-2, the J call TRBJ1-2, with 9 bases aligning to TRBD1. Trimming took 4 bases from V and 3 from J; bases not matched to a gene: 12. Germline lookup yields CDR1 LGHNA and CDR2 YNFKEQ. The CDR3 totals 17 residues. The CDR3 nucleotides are TGTGCCAGCAGCCCAAAGGGACAGGGTGTCGGGGACTATGGCTACACCTTC. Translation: CASSPKGQGVGDYGYTF.

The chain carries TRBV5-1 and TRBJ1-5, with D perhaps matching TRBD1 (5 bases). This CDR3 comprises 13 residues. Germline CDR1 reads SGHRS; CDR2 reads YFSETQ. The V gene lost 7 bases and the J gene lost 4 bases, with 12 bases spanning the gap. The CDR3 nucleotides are TGCGCCAGCGGGGGTGACGTAAATCAGCCCCAGCATTTT. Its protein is CASGGDVNQPQHF.

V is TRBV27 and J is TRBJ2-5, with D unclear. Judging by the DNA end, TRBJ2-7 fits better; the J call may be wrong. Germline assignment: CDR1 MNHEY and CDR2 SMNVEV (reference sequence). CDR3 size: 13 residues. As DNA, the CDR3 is TGTGCCAGCAGTCCCTACCCTTCCTACGAGCAGTACTTC. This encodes CASSPYPSYEQYF.

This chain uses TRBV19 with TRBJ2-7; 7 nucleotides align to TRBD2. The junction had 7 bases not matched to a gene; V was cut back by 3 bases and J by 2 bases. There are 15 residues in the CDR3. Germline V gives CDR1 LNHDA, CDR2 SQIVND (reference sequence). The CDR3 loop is CASSIDVGGTYEQYF. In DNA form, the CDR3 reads TGTGCCAGTAGTATCGATGTGGGAGGGACCTACGAGCAGTACTTC.

CDR3 in amino acids: CASLPAGSGEKLFF. CDR3 bases: TGTGCCAGCCTTCCCGCAGGTTCAGGCGAAAAACTGTTTTTT. The chain joins TRBV28 to TRBJ1-4; no clear D. The CDR3 has 14 amino acids. Germline-derived CDR1 and CDR2 are MDHEN and SYDVKM. Trimming removed 8 bases from V and 8 bases from J, with 18 bases in between.

The CDR3: CASSESGRGKTYNEQFF. CDR3 sequence (DNA): TGTGCCAGCAGTGAATCGGGCAGGGGGAAGACCTACAATGAGCAGTTCTTC. The chain uses TRBV25-1 and TRBJ2-1; TRBD1 agrees at 7 bases. The CDR3 is made up of 17 amino acids. Trimming removed 1 base from V and 2 bases from J; junction bases left unmatched: 8. Germline V lookup: CDR1 MGHDK, CDR2 SYGVNS. Using reference TRBV25-1 and TRBJ2-1 for the parts outside the CDR3, the full variable domain is EADIYQTPRYLVIGTGKKITLECSQTMGHDKMYWYQQDPGMELHLIHYSYGVNSTEKGDLSSESTVSRIRTEHFPLTLESARPSHTSQYLCASSESGRGKTYNEQFFGPGTRLTVL.

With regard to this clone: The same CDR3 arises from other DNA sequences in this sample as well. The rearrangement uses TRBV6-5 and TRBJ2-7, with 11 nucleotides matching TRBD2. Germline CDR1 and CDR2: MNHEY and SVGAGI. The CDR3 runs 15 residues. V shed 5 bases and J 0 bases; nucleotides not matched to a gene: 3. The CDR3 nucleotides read TGTGCCAGCAGTCAGCTAGCGGGAGGCTCCTACGAGCAGTACTTC. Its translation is CASSQLAGGSYEQYF.

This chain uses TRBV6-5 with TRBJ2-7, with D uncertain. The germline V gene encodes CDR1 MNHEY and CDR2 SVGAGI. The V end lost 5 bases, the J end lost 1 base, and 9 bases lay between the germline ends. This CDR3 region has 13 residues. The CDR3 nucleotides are TGTGCCAGCAGTGGTAGCCCGTCCTACGAGCAGTACTTC. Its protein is CASSGSPSYEQYF.

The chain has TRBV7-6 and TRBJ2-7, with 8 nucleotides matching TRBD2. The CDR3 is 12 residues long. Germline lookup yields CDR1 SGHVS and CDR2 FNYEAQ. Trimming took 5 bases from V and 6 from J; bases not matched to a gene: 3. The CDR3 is CASSNSGTEQYF. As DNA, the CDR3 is TGTGCCAGCAGCAATAGCGGGACCGAGCAGTACTTC.

CDR3: CASSLVRASRYTF. The CDR3 nucleotides read TGTGCCAGCAGCTTAGTCAGGGCCAGCCGCTACACCTTC. The chain links TRBV11-2 to TRBJ1-2; TRBD1 might be the D (5 bases). V lost 1 base, J lost 9 bases, and 12 bases lay in between. The CDR3 has 13 residues. Per germline, CDR1 SGHAT and CDR2 FQNNGV.

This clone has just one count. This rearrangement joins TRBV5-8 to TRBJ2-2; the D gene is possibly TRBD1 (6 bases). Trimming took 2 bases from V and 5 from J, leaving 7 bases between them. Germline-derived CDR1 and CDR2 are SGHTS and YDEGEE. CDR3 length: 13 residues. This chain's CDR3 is CASSLTGTGELFF. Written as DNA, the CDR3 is TGTGCCAGCAGCTTAACAGGGACCGGGGAGCTGTTTTTT.

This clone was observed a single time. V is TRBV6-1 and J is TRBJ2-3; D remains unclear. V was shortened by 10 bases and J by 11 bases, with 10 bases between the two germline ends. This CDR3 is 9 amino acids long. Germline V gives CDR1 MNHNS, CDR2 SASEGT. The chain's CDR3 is CAIGPEQYF. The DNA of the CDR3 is TGTGCCATAGGGCCAGAGCAGTATTTT.